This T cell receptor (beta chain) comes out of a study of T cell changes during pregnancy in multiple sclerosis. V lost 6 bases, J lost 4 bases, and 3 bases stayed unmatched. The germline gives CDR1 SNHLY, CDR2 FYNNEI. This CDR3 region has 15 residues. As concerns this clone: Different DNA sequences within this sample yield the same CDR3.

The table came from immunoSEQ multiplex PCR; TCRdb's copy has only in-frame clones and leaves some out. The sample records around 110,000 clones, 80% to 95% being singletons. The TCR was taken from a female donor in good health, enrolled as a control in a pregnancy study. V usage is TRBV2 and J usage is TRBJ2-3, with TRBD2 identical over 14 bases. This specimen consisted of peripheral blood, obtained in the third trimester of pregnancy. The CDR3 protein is CASSRLAGGSDTQYF. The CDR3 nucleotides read TGTGCCAGCAGCCGACTAGCGGGGGGGTCAGATACGCAGTATTTT. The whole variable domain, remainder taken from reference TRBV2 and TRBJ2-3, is EPEVTQTPSHQVTQMGQEVILRCVPISNHLYFYWYRQILGQKVEFLVSFYNNEISEKSEIFDDQFSVERPDGSNFTLKIRSTKLEDSAMYFCASSRLAGGSDTQYFGPGTRLTVL.